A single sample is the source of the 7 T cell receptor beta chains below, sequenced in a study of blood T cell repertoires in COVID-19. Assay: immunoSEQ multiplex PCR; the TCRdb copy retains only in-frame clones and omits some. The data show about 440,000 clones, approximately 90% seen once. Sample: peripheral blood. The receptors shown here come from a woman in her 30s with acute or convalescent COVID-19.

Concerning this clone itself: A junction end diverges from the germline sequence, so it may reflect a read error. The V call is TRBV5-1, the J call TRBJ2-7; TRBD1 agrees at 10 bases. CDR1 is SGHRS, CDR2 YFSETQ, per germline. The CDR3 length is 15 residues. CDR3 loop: CVSTRRTGGLYEQYF. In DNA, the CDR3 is TGCGTCAGCACACGCCGGACAGGGGGACTCTACGAGCAGTACTTC.

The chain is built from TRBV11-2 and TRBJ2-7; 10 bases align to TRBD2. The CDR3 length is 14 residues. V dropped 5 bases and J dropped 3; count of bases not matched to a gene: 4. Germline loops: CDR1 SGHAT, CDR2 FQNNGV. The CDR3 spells CASSLSGGLYEQYF. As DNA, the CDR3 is TGTGCCAGCAGCCTTAGCGGGGGGCTCTACGAGCAGTACTTC.

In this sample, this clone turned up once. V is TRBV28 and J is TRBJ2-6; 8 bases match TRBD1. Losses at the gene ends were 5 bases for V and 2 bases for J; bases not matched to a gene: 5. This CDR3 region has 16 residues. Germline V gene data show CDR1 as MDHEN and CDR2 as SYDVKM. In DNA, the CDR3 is TGTGCCAGCAGTCCAGGGGGCGGGGCTGGGGCCAACGTCCTGACTTTC. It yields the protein CASSPGGGAGANVLTF.

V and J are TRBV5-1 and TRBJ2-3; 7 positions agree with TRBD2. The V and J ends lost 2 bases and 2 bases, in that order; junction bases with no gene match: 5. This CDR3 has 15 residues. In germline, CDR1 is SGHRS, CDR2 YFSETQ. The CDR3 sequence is CASSFLAEDTDTQYF. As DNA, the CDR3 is TGCGCCAGCAGCTTTCTAGCGGAGGACACAGATACGCAGTATTTT.

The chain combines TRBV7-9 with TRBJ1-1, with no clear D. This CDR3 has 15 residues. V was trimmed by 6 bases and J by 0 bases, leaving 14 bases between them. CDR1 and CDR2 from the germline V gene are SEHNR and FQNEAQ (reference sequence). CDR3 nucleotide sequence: TGTGCCAGCAGTGTCGTGGAGGGTATGAACACTGAAGCTTTCTTT. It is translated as CASSVVEGMNTEAFF.

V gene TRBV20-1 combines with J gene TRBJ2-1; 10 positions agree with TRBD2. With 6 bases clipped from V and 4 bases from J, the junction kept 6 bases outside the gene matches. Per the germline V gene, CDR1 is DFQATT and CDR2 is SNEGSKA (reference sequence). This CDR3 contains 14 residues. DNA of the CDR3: TGCAGTGCAAGTCTAGCGGGGGCTTACAATGAGCAGTTCTTC. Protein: CSASLAGAYNEQFF.

CDR3 nucleotides: TGTGCCAGCAGCCAAGCCGGGACAGGAGGAACTGAAGCTTTCTTT. Amino acid sequence: CASSQAGTGGTEAFF. The V and J genes are TRBV4-2 and TRBJ1-1; TRBD1 matches 8 bases. CDR3 size: 15 residues. Trimming removed 1 base from V and 5 bases from J; junction bases left unmatched: 6. Germline V gives CDR1 LGHNA, CDR2 YNFKEQ.